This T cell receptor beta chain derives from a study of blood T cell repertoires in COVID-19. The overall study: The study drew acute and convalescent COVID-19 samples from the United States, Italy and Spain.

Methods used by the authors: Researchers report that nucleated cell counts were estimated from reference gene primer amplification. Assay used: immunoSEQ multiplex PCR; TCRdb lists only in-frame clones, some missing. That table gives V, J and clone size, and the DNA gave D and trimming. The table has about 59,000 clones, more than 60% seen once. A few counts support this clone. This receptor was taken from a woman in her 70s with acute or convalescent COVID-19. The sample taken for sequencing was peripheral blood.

CDR3 sequence: CASSFVRNTEAFF. The CDR3, as DNA: TGTGCCAGCAGTTTTGTCCGGAACACTGAAGCTTTCTTT. The chain carries TRBV27 and TRBJ1-1; D is ambiguous. Germline V CDR1 and CDR2: MNHEY, SMNVEV (reference sequence). CDR3 length: 13 residues. Trimming took off 3 bases at V and 1 base at J, with 6 bases between the two ends.